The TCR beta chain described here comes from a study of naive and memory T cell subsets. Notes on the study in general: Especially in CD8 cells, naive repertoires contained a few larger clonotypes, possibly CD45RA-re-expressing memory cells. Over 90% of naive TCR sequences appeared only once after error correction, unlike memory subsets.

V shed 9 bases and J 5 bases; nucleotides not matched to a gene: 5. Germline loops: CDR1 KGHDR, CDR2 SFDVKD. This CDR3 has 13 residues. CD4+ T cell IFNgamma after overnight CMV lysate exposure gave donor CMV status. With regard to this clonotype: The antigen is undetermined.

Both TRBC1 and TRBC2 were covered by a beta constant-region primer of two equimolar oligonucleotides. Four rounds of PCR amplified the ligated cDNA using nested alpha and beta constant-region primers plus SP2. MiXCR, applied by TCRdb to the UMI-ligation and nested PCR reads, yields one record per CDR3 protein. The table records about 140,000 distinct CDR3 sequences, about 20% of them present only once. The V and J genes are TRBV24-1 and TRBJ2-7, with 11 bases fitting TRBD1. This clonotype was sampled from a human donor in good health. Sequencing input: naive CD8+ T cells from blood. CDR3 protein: CATSGTGGHEQYF. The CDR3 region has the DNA TGTGCCACCTCCGGGACAGGGGGACACGAGCAGTACTTC.